A single TCR beta chain is shown here with its context. Healthy Russian Caucasian donors spanned ages about 6 to 100 years. CDR1 and CDR2 (germline): KGHDR, SFDVKD. The CDR3 covers 16 residues. V gave up 4 bases and J gave up 3 bases, with 15 bases separating them. This entry belongs to a study of blood T cells in healthy people across ages. Then a second PCR, running about 6 to 12 cycles, was carried out with a sample-barcoded 5' primer and a J-beta primer mix. MiXCR, run by TCRdb on the 5' RACE reads, gives a single entry per CDR3 protein. The sample carries approximately 900,000 distinct CDR3 sequences, almost 30% recorded once. These same data were also listed under a study on T cells of mothers and their children. As reported in that work: The output of TCR recombination is shaped by thymic selection similarly in related and unrelated pairs.

The receptor was isolated from a woman between 35 and 50 years old in good health. The sequenced sample consisted of blood. V usage is TRBV24-1 and J usage is TRBJ2-1; D is unclear. The CDR3 loop reads CATSDLGATDYNEQFF. As DNA, the CDR3 is TGTGCCACCAGTGACCTCGGTGCTACAGACTACAATGAGCAGTTCTTC.